Listed below are T cell receptor beta chains from one sample, sequenced in a study of T-cell memory formation after mild COVID-19. A single record per CDR3 protein comes from TCRdb applying MiXCR to the 5' RACE reads. Of tens of thousands of distinct CDR3 sequences listed, approximately 16% were seen once; the top ten hold roughly two fifths. The sample consisted of PBMCs or a T cell subset sorted from them (not recorded which). The source is a man between 18 and 35 years old who had mild COVID-19 (a few samples of this study predate the infection). Cell type and time point are not known. Each CDR3 is given with its conserved first and last residue. D genes are given only for firm matches. The size of a clone is reported for some rows only, either as once, few or many, or as a class for expanded clones.

clone size	V gene	D gene	J gene	CDR3 DNA	CDR3 protein
few	TRBV27	NA	TRBJ2-3	TGTGCCACCCAAAAGTCGGGTCGGGCAGATACGCAGTATTTT	CATQKSGRADTQYF
few	TRBV19	NA	TRBJ2-2	TGTGCCAGTAGGAAACCAACGGGGTGGGTGGATTCCACCGGGGAGCTGTTTTTT	CASRKPTGWVDSTGELFF
few	TRBV7-2	TRBD1	TRBJ2-3	TGTGCCAGCACCGGGACAGTCTCCACAGATACGCAGTATTTT	CASTGTVSTDTQYF
few	TRBV7-2	TRBD2	TRBJ2-3	TGTGCCAGCAGCTTAGGCCTAGCGGGGGTTGGGGGCACAGATACGCAGTATTTT	CASSLGLAGVGGTDTQYF
few	TRBV4-1	TRBD1	TRBJ2-1	TGCGCCAGCACCGGACAGGGGGCTATAGGTGAGCAGTTCTTC	CASTGQGAIGEQFF
once	TRBV11-2	NA	TRBJ2-5	TGTGCCAGCAGACGAAGTCAGCCGGGAGAAGAGACCCAGTACTTC	CASRRSQPGEETQYF
NA	TRBV20-1	TRBD1	TRBJ1-4	TGCAGTGCTAGAGGGCAGACAGGGTTTGAAAAACTGTTTTTT	CSARGQTGFEKLFF
NA	TRBV5-6	TRBD1	TRBJ1-2	TGTGCCAGCAGCCTCGGGACAGGGACGAGTAATGGCTACACCTTC	CASSLGTGTSNGYTF
few	TRBV3-1	TRBD1	TRBJ1-5	TGTGCCAGCAGCCCAGGGGGAGGGCAGCCCCAGCATTTT	CASSPGGGQPQHF
few	TRBV2	NA	TRBJ2-3	TGTGCCAGCAGTCGATCCATTTTAACGTCCGGCACAGATACGCAGTATTTT	CASSRSILTSGTDTQYF
NA	TRBV29-1	NA	TRBJ1-2	TGCAGCGTTGATTCGAAGGGGGGGATTAATGGCTACACCTTC	CSVDSKGGINGYTF
NA	TRBV5-1	NA	TRBJ1-2	TGCGCCAGCAGCTTGGCCCCGGGCCCCGTCGGTGGCTACACCTTC	CASSLAPGPVGGYTF
few	TRBV7-6	TRBD1	TRBJ2-2	TGTGCCAGCAGCGCCGGGACAGGGACCACCGGGGAGCTGTTTTTT	CASSAGTGTTGELFF
NA	TRBV7-9	NA	TRBJ1-1	TGTGCCAGCAGCTCCCGAGAGGGGTTTGGAGCTTTCTTT	CASSSREGFGAFF
NA	TRBV11-2	NA	TRBJ2-4	TGTGCCAGCAGCTTAGGTTGGCAGGGGCTAGCCAAAAACATTCAGTACTTC	CASSLGWQGLAKNIQYF
NA	TRBV21-1	NA	TRBJ2-7	TGTGCCAGCAGCGGACAGCCCTACGAGCAGTACTTC	CASSGQPYEQYF
NA	TRBV5-1	NA	TRBJ2-7	TGCGCCAGCAGCTGGCTGGACGGTACCTACGAGCAGTACTTC	CASSWLDGTYEQYF
many	TRBV19	NA	TRBJ1-1	TGTGCCAGTAGCCTCGGGGGATTCACTGAAGCTTTCTTT	CASSLGGFTEAFF
few	TRBV27	TRBD1	TRBJ1-3	TGTGCCAGCAGTTCTTACTCCGACAGGGTGGATACTGGAAACACCATATATTTT	CASSSYSDRVDTGNTIYF
NA	TRBV4-3	NA	TRBJ2-3	TGCGCCAGCAGCCAGAGACACCGGAGAACAGATACGCAGTATTTT	CASSQRHRRTDTQYF
NA	TRBV5-1	NA	TRBJ2-1	TGCGCCAGCAGCCCGCGGGGGACAGATTACAATGAGCAGTTCTTC	CASSPRGTDYNEQFF
NA	TRBV7-9	NA	TRBJ2-1	TGTGCCAGCAGCTTCTACCGGAGTAGTTCCCACAATGAGCAGTTCTTC	CASSFYRSSSHNEQFF
many	TRBV6-2/TRBV6-3	TRBD2	TRBJ2-1	TGTGCCAGCAGTTTGACTAGCGGCTCCTACAATGAGCAGTTCTTC	CASSLTSGSYNEQFF
few	TRBV6-5	NA	TRBJ2-3	TGTGCCAGCAGCGATTTCTCCGCAGATACGCAGTATTTT	CASSDFSADTQYF
few	TRBV7-6	NA	TRBJ2-1	TGTGCCAGCAGCCCGACTCTCCGTGCCCTGGATGAGCAGTTCTTC	CASSPTLRALDEQFF
once	TRBV15	TRBD1	TRBJ2-5	TGTGCCACCAGCGAAACAGGGGGTGCGCAAGAGACCCAGTACTTC	CATSETGGAQETQYF
NA	TRBV10-2	TRBD1	TRBJ1-2	TGCGCCAGCAGTCCAGGGGGGCTCTATGGCTACACCTTC	CASSPGGLYGYTF
NA	TRBV12-3/TRBV12-4	NA	TRBJ1-2	TGTGCCAGCACCGAAACAGGGTATTATGGCTACACCTTC	CASTETGYYGYTF
few	TRBV25-1	NA	TRBJ1-2	TGTGCCAGCAGTGATTCTGCGGACAAAAGGACCTTC	CASSDSADKRTF
NA	TRBV4-1	NA	TRBJ2-7	TGCGCCAGCAGCCAAGGACAGCTGGGCGAGCAGTACTTC	CASSQGQLGEQYF
NA	TRBV7-3	NA	TRBJ1-2	TGTGCCAGCAGGGGCTATTCTGTCGGACAATACTATGGCTACACCTTC	CASRGYSVGQYYGYTF
many	TRBV6-5	TRBD1	TRBJ1-5	TGTGCCAGCAGGACCTCACAGGGGGATGGCAATCAGCCCCAGCATTTT	CASRTSQGDGNQPQHF
few	TRBV9	NA	TRBJ1-2	TGTGCCAGCAGACAGGGTTTTTATGGCTACACCTTC	CASRQGFYGYTF
NA	TRBV7-9	TRBD2	TRBJ2-3	TGTGCCAGCAGCTCCATAGCGGGGGGGCTAGATACGCAGTATTTT	CASSSIAGGLDTQYF
few	TRBV5-5	NA	TRBJ1-6	TGTGCCAGCAGCTTGGTGTCAACTCCTAATTCACCCCTCCACTTT	CASSLVSTPNSPLHF
NA	TRBV7-9	TRBD2	TRBJ2-3	TGTGCCAGCACCTTGGGGACTAGCGGGAGGCATACGCAGTATTTT	CASTLGTSGRHTQYF
NA	TRBV12-3/TRBV12-4	TRBD1	TRBJ1-2	TGTGCCAGCACCCCGGGACAGCCAAACTATGGCTACACCTTC	CASTPGQPNYGYTF
NA	TRBV7-9	NA	TRBJ1-2	TGTGCCAGCAGACTAATCCTTTCTGGCTACACCTTC	CASRLILSGYTF
NA	TRBV4-1	NA	TRBJ2-1	TGCGCCAGCAGCCAAGAGATTGGGGCAGTTGAGCAGTTCTTC	CASSQEIGAVEQFF
few	TRBV10-1	TRBD2	TRBJ2-1	TGCGCCAGCAGTGCGAGCGGGGGCGTTAACAATGAGCAGTTCTTC	CASSASGGVNNEQFF
few	TRBV30	TRBD1	TRBJ2-7	TGTGCCTGTAACACAGGGGATGTTGAGCAGTACTTC	CACNTGDVEQYF
few	TRBV27	NA	TRBJ2-7	TGTGCCAGCAGTACTGGGACGGTTCGGGCAGAGCAGTACTTC	CASSTGTVRAEQYF
many	TRBV2	TRBD2	TRBJ2-7	TGTGCCAGCACCATTGGGGGGGGGTCCTACGAGCAGTACTTC	CASTIGGGSYEQYF
many	TRBV7-3	TRBD2	TRBJ2-1	TGTGCCAGCAGCCCAGCAGGACTAGTCCGTGAGCAGTTCTTC	CASSPAGLVREQFF
few	TRBV6-5	NA	TRBJ1-1	TGTGCCAGCAGTTACCGAAATGCAAGGGACCCTTTCTTT	CASSYRNARDPFF